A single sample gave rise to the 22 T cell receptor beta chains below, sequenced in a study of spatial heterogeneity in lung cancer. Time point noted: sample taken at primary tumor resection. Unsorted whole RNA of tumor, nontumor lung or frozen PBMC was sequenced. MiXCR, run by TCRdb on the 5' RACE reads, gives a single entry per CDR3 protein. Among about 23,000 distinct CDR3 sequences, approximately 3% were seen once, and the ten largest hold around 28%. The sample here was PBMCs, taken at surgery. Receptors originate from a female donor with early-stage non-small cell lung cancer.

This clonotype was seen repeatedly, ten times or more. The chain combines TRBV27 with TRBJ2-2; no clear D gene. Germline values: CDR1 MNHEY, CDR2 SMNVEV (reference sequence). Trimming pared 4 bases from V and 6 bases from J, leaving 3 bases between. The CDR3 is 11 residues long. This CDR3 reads CASSSPGELFF. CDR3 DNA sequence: TGTGCCAGCAGTTCTCCCGGGGAGCTGTTTTTT.

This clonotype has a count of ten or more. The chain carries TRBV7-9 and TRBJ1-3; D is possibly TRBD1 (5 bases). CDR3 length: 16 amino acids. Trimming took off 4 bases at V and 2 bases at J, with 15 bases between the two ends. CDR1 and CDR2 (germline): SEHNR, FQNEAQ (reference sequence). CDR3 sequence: CASSWAGTLPGNTIYF. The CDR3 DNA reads TGTGCCAGCAGCTGGGCCGGGACCTTGCCTGGAAACACCATATATTTT.

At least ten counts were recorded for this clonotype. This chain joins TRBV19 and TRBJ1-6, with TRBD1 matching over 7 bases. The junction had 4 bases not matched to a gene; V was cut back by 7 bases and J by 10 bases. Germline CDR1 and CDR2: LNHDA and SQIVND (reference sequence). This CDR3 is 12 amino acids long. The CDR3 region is CASNQGGSPLHF. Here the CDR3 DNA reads TGTGCCAGTAACCAGGGGGGCTCACCCCTCCACTTT.

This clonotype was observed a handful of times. The CDR3 is CASSLAQGLYPDTQYF. CDR3 nucleotide sequence: TGTGCCAGCAGCTTAGCACAGGGCCTTTACCCAGATACGCAGTATTTT. V is TRBV11-2 and J is TRBJ2-3, with D maybe TRBD1 (6 bases). Germline CDR1 SGHAT, CDR2 FQNNGV. Trimming took off 1 base at V and 4 bases at J, with 15 bases between the two ends. CDR3 length equals 16 residues.

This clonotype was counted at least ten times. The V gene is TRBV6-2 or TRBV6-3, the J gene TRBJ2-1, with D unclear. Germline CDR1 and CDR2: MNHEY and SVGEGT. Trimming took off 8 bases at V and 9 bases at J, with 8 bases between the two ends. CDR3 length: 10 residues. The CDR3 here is CASGFGEQFF. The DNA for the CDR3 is TGTGCCAGCGGGTTCGGTGAGCAGTTCTTC.

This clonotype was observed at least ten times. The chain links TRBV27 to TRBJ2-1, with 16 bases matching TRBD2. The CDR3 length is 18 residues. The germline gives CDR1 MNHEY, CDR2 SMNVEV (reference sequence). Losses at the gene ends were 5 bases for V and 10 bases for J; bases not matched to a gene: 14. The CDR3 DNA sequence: TGTGCCAGCAGTACCTCTGGGACTAGCGGGAGGGTTTTCGGAGAGCAGTTCTTC. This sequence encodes CASSTSGTSGRVFGEQFF.

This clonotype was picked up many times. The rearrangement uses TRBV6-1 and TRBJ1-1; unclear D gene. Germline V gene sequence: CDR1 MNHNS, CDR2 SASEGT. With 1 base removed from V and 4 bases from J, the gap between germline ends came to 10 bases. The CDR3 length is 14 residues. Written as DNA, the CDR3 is TGTGCCAGCAGTGAAGGGGCACAGATCACTGAAGCTTTCTTT. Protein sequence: CASSEGAQITEAFF.

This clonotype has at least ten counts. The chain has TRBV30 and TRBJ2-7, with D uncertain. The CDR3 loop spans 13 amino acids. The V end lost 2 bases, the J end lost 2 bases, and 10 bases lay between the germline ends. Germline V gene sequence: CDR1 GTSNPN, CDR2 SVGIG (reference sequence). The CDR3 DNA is TGTGCCTGGAGTACTTCTGTGACCTACGAGCAGTACTTC. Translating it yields CAWSTSVTYEQYF.

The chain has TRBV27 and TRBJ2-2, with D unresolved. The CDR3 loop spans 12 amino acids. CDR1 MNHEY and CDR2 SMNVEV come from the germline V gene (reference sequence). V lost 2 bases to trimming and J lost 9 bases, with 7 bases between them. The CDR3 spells CASSLGGWELFF. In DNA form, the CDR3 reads TGTGCCAGCAGTTTAGGCGGATGGGAGCTGTTTTTT.

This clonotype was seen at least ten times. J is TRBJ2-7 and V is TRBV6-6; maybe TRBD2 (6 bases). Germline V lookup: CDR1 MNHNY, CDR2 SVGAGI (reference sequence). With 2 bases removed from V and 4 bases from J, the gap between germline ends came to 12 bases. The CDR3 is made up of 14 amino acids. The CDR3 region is CASSYGEASYEQYF. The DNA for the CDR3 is TGTGCCAGCAGTTACGGGGAGGCTTCTTACGAGCAGTACTTC.

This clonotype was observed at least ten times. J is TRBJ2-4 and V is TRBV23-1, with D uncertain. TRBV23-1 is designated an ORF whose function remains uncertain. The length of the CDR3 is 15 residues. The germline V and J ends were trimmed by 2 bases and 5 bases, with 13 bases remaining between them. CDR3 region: CASSQTPVSENIQYF. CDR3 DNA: TGCGCCAGCAGTCAAACTCCTGTGTCAGAAAACATTCAGTACTTC.

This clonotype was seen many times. CDR3 DNA: TGCAGCGTTGAAGACCTAGACGGAGAGAGAAATCCTCAAGAGACCCAGTACTTC. Its translation is CSVEDLDGERNPQETQYF. This chain joins TRBV29-1 and TRBJ2-5; no reliable D call. Trimming cost V 0 bases and J 2 bases, with 22 bases left between them. Germline V gives CDR1 SQVTM, CDR2 ANQGSEA. The CDR3 has 18 residues.

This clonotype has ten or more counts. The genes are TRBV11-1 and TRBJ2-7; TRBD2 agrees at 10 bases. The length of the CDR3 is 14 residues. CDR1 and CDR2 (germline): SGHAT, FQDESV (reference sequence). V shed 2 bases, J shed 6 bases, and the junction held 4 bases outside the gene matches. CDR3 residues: CASSLSGRAGEQYF. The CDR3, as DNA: TGTGCCAGCAGCTTAAGCGGGAGGGCCGGCGAGCAGTACTTC.

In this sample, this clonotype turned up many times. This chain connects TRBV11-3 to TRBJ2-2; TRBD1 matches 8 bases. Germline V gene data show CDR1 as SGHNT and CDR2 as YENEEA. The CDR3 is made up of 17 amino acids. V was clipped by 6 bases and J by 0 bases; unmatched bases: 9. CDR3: CASSNPWTGPNTGELFF. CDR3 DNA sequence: TGTGCCAGCAGTAACCCTTGGACAGGGCCGAACACCGGGGAGCTGTTTTTT.

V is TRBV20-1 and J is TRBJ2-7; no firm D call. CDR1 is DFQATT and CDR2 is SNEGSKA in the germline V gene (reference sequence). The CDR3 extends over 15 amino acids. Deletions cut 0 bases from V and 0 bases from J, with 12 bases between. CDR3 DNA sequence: TGCAGTGCTAGAGATGCAGATAAGAGCTCCTACGAGCAGTACTTC. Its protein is CSARDADKSSYEQYF.

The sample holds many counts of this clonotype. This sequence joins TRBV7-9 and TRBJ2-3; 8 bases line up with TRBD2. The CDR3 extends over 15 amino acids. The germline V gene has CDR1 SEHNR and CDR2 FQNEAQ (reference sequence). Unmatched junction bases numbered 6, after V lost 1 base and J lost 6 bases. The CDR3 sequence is CASSLDGLARDTQYF. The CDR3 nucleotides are TGTGCCAGCAGCTTAGACGGACTAGCTAGGGATACGCAGTATTTT.

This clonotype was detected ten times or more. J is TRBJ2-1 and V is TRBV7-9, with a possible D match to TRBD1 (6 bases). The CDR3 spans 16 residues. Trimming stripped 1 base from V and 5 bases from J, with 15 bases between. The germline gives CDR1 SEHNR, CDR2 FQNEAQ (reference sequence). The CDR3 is CASSLGRGAGDNEQFF. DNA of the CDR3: TGTGCCAGCAGCTTAGGCAGGGGCGCCGGGGACAATGAGCAGTTCTTC.

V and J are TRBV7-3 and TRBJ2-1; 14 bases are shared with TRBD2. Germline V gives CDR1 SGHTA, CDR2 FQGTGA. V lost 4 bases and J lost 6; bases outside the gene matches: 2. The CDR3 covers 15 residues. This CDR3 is CASSSTSGRGNEQFF. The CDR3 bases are TGTGCCAGCAGCTCGACTAGCGGGAGGGGCAATGAGCAGTTCTTC. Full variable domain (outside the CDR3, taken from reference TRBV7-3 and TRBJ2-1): GAGVSQTPSNKVTEKGKYVELRCDPISGHTALYWYRQSLGQGPEFLIYFQGTGAADDSGLPNDRFFAVRPEGSVSTLKIQRTERGDSAVYLCASSSTSGRGNEQFFGPGTRLTVL.

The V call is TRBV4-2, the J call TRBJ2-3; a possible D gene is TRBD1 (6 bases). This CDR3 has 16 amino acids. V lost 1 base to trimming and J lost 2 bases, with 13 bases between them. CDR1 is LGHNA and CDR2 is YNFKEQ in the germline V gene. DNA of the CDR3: TGTGCCAGCAGCCAAGGGCCACAGGGTACCACAGATACGCAGTATTTT. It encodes CASSQGPQGTTDTQYF.

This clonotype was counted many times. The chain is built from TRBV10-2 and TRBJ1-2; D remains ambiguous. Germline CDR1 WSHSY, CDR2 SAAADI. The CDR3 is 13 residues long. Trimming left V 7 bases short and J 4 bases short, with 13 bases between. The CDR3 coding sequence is TGCGCCAGCAAGGAAGGTGGGGTCTATGGCTACACCTTC. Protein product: CASKEGGVYGYTF.

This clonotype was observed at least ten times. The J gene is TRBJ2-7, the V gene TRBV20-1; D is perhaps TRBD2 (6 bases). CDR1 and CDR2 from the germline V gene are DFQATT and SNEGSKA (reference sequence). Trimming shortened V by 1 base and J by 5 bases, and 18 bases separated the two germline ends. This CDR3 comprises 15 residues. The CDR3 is CSARAREGWTNEQYF. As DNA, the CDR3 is TGCAGTGCTAGAGCCAGGGAAGGGTGGACTAACGAGCAGTACTTC.

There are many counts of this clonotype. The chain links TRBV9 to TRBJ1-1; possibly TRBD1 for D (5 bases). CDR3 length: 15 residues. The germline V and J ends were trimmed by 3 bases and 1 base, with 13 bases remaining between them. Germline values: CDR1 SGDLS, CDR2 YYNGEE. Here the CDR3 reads CASSAETGRNTEAFF. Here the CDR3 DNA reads TGTGCCAGCAGCGCAGAAACAGGCCGGAACACTGAAGCTTTCTTT.